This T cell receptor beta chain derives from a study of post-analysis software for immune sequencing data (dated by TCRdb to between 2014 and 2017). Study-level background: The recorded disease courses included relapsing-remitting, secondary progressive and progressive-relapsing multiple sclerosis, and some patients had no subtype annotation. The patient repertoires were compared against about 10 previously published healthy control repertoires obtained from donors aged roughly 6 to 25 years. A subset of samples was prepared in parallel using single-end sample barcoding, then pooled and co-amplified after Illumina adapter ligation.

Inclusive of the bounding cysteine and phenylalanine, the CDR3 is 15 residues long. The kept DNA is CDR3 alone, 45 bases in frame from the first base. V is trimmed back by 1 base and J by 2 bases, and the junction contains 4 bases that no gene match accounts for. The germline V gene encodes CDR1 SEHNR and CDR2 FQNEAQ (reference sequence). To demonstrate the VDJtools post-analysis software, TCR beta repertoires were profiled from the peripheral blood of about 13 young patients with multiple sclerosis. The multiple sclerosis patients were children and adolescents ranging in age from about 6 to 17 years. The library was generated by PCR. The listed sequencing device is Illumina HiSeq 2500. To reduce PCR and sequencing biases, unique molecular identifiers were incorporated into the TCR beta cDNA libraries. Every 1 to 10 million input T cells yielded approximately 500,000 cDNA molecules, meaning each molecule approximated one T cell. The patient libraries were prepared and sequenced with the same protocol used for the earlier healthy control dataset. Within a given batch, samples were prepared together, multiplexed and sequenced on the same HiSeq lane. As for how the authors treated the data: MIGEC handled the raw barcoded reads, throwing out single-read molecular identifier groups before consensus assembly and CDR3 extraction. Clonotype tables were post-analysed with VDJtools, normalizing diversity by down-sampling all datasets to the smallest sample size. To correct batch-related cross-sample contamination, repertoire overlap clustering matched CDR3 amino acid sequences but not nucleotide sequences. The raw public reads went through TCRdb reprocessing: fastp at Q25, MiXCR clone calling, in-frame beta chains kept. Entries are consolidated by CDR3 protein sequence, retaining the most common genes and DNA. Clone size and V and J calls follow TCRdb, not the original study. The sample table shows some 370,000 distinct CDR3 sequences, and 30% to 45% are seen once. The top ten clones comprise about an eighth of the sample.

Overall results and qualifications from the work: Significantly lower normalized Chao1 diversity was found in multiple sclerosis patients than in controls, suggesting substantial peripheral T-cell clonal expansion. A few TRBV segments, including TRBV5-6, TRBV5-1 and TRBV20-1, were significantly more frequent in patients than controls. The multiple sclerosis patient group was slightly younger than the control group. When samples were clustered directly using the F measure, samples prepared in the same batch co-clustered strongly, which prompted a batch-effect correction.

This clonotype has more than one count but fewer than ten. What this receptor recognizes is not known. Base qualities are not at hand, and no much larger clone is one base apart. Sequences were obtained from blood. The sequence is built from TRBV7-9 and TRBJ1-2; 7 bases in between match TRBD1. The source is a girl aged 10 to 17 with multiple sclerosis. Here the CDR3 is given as CASSLEGALNYGYTF. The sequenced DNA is TGTGCCAGCAGCTTAGAGGGGGCCCTCAACTATGGCTACACCTTC.